This passage covers 28 T cell receptor beta chains from one sample sequenced in a study of cytomegalovirus exposure and HLA in healthy donors. PCR amplification relied on 60 Vbeta primers (plus 13 Jbeta primers). Method: immunoSEQ multiplex PCR; TCRdb's copy keeps in-frame clones and lacks some. This table holds tens of thousands of clones. Sequencing was done on a sample of PBMCs. These receptors were obtained from a man aged 25-40 years in good health and CMV-seronegative.

V is TRBV5-6 and J is TRBJ1-5, with TRBD1 matching over 7 bases. The germline V gene has CDR1 SGHDT and CDR2 YYEEEE. V was clipped by 3 bases and J by 0 bases; unmatched bases: 15. CDR3 length equals 19 residues. The CDR3 loop is CASSSSRQGGRRSNQPQHF. The CDR3, as DNA: TGTGCCAGCAGCTCAAGCAGACAGGGAGGTCGGCGTAGCAATCAGCCCCAGCATTTT.

The V gene is TRBV9, the J gene TRBJ1-4; 7 bases match TRBD1. The V and J ends lost 4 bases and 6 bases, in that order; junction bases with no gene match: 9. Germline V gene data show CDR1 as SGDLS and CDR2 as YYNGEE. This CDR3 spans 15 amino acids. CDR3 in amino acids: CASSPRTGGDEKLFF. The CDR3 DNA sequence: TGTGCCAGCAGCCCAAGGACAGGAGGCGATGAAAAACTGTTTTTT.

The V call is TRBV7-2, the J call TRBJ2-7; TRBD1 is a possible D gene (6 bases). CDR3 size: 19 residues. The V end was cut by 4 bases, the J end by 3 bases, with 28 bases between. Germline V CDR1 and CDR2: SGHTA, FQGNSA. CDR3 nucleotides: TGTGCCAGCAGCTCCAACATTGGGGGAATCTCGGACAGAAGCTACGAGCAGTACTTC. Amino acid sequence: CASSSNIGGISDRSYEQYF.

The V gene is TRBV15, the J gene TRBJ1-4; TRBD1 matches 7 bases. The germline V gene encodes CDR1 LNHNV and CDR2 YYDKDF (reference sequence). With 6 bases clipped from V and 7 bases from J, the junction kept 8 bases outside the gene matches. CDR3 size: 14 residues. CDR3 DNA sequence: TGTGCCACCAGGCCCGACAGGGTGGGTGAAAAACTGTTTTTT. Amino acid sequence: CATRPDRVGEKLFF.

The CDR3: CASSPDGVYEQYF. The CDR3 coding sequence is TGTGCCAGCAGCCCGGACGGGGTTTACGAGCAGTACTTC. V is TRBV7-6 and J is TRBJ2-7, with D perhaps TRBD2 (5 bases). CDR3 length equals 13 residues. The germline V gene has CDR1 SGHVS and CDR2 FNYEAQ. The V and J ends lost 5 bases and 4 bases respectively, with 12 bases between them.

V and J are TRBV7-9 and TRBJ1-4; D gene unclear. From germline, CDR1 is SEHNR and CDR2 FQNEAQ (reference sequence). Trimming removed 3 bases at V and 11 bases at J, with 10 bases between. This CDR3 is 12 amino acids long. The CDR3 loop reads CASSFTGMKLFF. Here the CDR3 DNA reads TGTGCCAGCAGCTTTACCGGGATGAAACTGTTTTTT. The full variable domain, rest sourced from reference TRBV7-9 and TRBJ1-4, is DTGVSQNPRHKITKRGQNVTFRCDPISEHNRLYWYRQTLGQGPEFLTYFQNEAQLEKSRLLSDRFSAERPKGSFSTLEIQRTEQGDSAMYLCASSFTGMKLFFGSGTQLSVL.

The CDR3 protein is CASSERRGPNTGELFF. The CDR3 DNA sequence: TGTGCCAGCAGTGAACGCAGGGGCCCAAACACCGGGGAGCTGTTTTTT. The chain couples TRBV6-1 to TRBJ2-2; D perhaps matches TRBD1 (6 bases). The V end lost 2 bases, the J end lost 2 bases, and 12 bases lay between the germline ends. This CDR3 is 16 amino acids long. The germline V gene encodes CDR1 MNHNS and CDR2 SASEGT.

The chain joins TRBV6-1 to TRBJ1-1; D is perhaps TRBD1 (6 bases). This CDR3 comprises 14 residues. Germline CDR1 reads MNHNS; CDR2 reads SASEGT. Trimming pared 5 bases from V and 1 base from J, leaving 11 bases between. CDR3 amino acids: CASSLTGPNTEAFF. CDR3 sequence (DNA): TGTGCCAGCAGTTTAACAGGGCCGAACACTGAAGCTTTCTTT.

V and J are TRBV5-1 and TRBJ1-1; TRBD1 aligns across 10 bases. The CDR3 loop spans 14 amino acids. Germline lookup yields CDR1 SGHRS and CDR2 YFSETQ. V was pared by 4 bases and J by 5 bases, with 5 bases of the junction left unmatched. The CDR3 is CASSAGQGITEAFF. The DNA for the CDR3 is TGCGCCAGCAGCGCGGGACAGGGGATTACTGAAGCTTTCTTT.

The V gene is TRBV18, the J gene TRBJ1-2; 8 bases map to TRBD1. The V gene's germline CDR1 is KGHSH and CDR2 LQKENI. V dropped 5 bases and J dropped 3; count of bases not matched to a gene: 2. The CDR3 has 13 amino acids. Here the CDR3 reads CASSATGDYGYTF. The CDR3 DNA follows: TGTGCCAGCTCAGCGACAGGGGACTATGGCTACACCTTC. Combining the CDR3 with reference TRBV18 and TRBJ1-2 gives the whole variable domain NAGVMQNPRHLVRRRGQEARLRCSPMKGHSHVYWYRQLPEEGLKFMVYLQKENIIDESGMPKERFSAEFPKEGPSILRIQQVVRGDSAAYFCASSATGDYGYTFGSGTRLTVV.

This CDR3 is CASSTGGREKLFF. CDR3 DNA sequence: TGTGCCAGCAGTACAGGGGGCCGCGAAAAACTGTTTTTT. V usage is TRBV6-5 and J usage is TRBJ1-4; 9 bases are a match to TRBD1. The CDR3 spans 13 residues. V lost 5 bases and J lost 8; bases outside the gene matches: 3. CDR1 MNHEY and CDR2 SVGAGI come from the germline V gene.

The V and J genes are TRBV7-6 and TRBJ2-3; 7 nucleotides agree with TRBD2. In germline, CDR1 is SGHVS, CDR2 FNYEAQ. The CDR3 length is 14 residues. The V gene end was trimmed by 7 bases and the J gene end by 2 bases; junction bases not matched to a gene: 6. This CDR3 reads CASTPSGPTDTQYF. The CDR3 nucleotides read TGTGCCAGCACTCCTAGCGGACCCACAGATACGCAGTATTTT.

The chain employs TRBV7-9 and TRBJ1-1; D gene unclear. Germline V gene sequence: CDR1 SEHNR, CDR2 FQNEAQ (reference sequence). V was clipped by 3 bases and J by 5 bases, with 7 bases between them. CDR3 length equals 12 residues. DNA for the CDR3: TGTGCCAGCAGCTTTATGAGGACTGAAGCTTTCTTT. Encoded protein: CASSFMRTEAFF.

This chain links TRBV14 with TRBJ2-7; no definite D call. V was cut by 1 base and J by 1 base, with 8 bases left in between. Germline CDR1 is SGHDN and CDR2 is FVKESK. The length of the CDR3 is 14 residues. CDR3 DNA sequence: TGTGCCAGCAGCCAAGCCGTGACTTCCTACGAGCAGTACTTC. Translated, it gives CASSQAVTSYEQYF. Combining the CDR3 with reference TRBV14 and TRBJ2-7 gives the whole variable domain EAGVTQFPSHSVIEKGQTVTLRCDPISGHDNLYWYRRVMGKEIKFLLHFVKESKQDESGMPNNRFLAERTGGTYSTLKVQPAELEDSGVYFCASSQAVTSYEQYFGPGTRLTVT.

Remarks on this clone: The same CDR3 can be traced to other DNA sequences in this sample. This chain links TRBV13 with TRBJ1-6; tentative D call: TRBD1 (5 bases). Trimming pared 0 bases from V and 6 bases from J, leaving 9 bases between. In germline, CDR1 is PRHDT, CDR2 FYEKMQ (reference sequence). The CDR3 runs 15 residues. The CDR3 DNA follows: TGTGCCAGCAGCTTAGGCGTGACAGCTAATTCACCCCTCCACTTT. Protein product: CASSLGVTANSPLHF.

The gene calls are TRBV9 and TRBJ1-2, with D perhaps TRBD1 (5 bases). The CDR3 is 17 amino acids. V shed 0 bases and J shed 2 bases, with 17 bases lying between them. Germline V gene lookup returns CDR1 SGDLS and CDR2 YYNGEE. The DNA for the CDR3 is TGTGCCAGCAGCGTAGGAGGGCCAGGGACTCTCAACTATGGCTACACCTTC. Translating it yields CASSVGGPGTLNYGYTF.

The chain joins TRBV4-1 to TRBJ1-6; D unresolved. Germline CDR1 MGHRA, CDR2 YSYEKL. Trimming took 0 bases from V and 8 from J, leaving 14 bases between them. The CDR3 length is 16 residues. CDR3 in amino acids: CASSQERQLDDSPLHF. The CDR3 DNA reads as TGCGCCAGCAGCCAAGAGCGGCAGCTTGATGATTCACCCCTCCACTTT.

J is TRBJ1-2 and V is TRBV6-1; D unresolved. CDR1 is MNHNS and CDR2 is SASEGT in the germline V gene. Trimming removed 6 bases at V and 0 bases at J, with 14 bases between. CDR3 length: 15 amino acids. CDR3 residues: CASSQEEGANYGYTF. The CDR3 region has the DNA TGTGCCAGCAGCCAAGAAGAGGGAGCTAACTATGGCTACACCTTC.

The rearrangement links TRBV19 to TRBJ1-3; 9 positions agree with TRBD1. Germline assignment: CDR1 LNHDA and CDR2 SQIVND (reference sequence). The V and J ends lost 7 bases and 1 base, in that order; junction bases with no gene match: 5. The CDR3 totals 15 residues. CDR3 sequence reads: CASMGTGRSGNTIYF. The DNA of the CDR3 is TGTGCCAGTATGGGGACAGGGAGGTCTGGAAACACCATATATTTT.

This chain uses TRBV9 with TRBJ2-3, with 9 bases fitting TRBD2. Germline assignment: CDR1 SGDLS and CDR2 YYNGEE. J gave up 2 bases and V 3 bases, and 7 bases lay outside the gene matches. This CDR3 has 16 amino acids. CDR3 nucleotides: TGTGCCAGCAGCGCTATAGCGGGGGTCTACACAGATACGCAGTATTTT. It specifies CASSAIAGVYTDTQYF. The complete variable domain, with remaining parts taken from reference TRBV9 and TRBJ2-3, reads DSGVTQTPKHLITATGQRVTLRCSPRSGDLSVYWYQQSLDQGLQFLIQYYNGEERAKGNILERFSAQQFPDLHSELNLSSLELGDSALYFCASSAIAGVYTDTQYFGPGTRLTVL.

The rearrangement joins TRBV5-4 to TRBJ1-1; D uncertain. Germline loops: CDR1 SGHNT, CDR2 YYREEE (reference sequence). Trimming took off 2 bases at V and 0 bases at J, with 5 bases between the two ends. This CDR3 has 13 amino acids. The CDR3, as DNA: TGTGCCAGCAGCTTCGCGGTGAACACTGAAGCTTTCTTT. Translating gives CASSFAVNTEAFF.

The rearrangement joins TRBV5-4 to TRBJ2-7; D possibly corresponds to TRBD1 (6 bases). CDR3 length: 14 amino acids. The germline CDR1 and CDR2 sequences are SGHNT and YYREEE (reference sequence). V gave up 4 bases and J gave up 1 base, with 12 bases separating them. CDR3 sequence: CASSTGQFSYEQYF. As DNA, the CDR3 is TGTGCCAGCAGCACCGGACAGTTTTCCTACGAGCAGTACTTC.

The chain is built from TRBV5-1 and TRBJ1-1; D might be TRBD1 (6 bases). Trimming pared 2 bases from V and 1 base from J, leaving 12 bases between. Germline lookup yields CDR1 SGHRS and CDR2 YFSETQ. The CDR3 sequence is 15 residues long. CDR3 bases: TGCGCCAGCAGCTTCAGGGGCCGCACGAACACTGAAGCTTTCTTT. This codes for CASSFRGRTNTEAFF.

The chain employs TRBV9 and TRBJ2-1; maybe TRBD2 (7 bases). Trimming removed 2 bases at V and 12 bases at J, with 18 bases between. From germline, CDR1 is SGDLS and CDR2 YYNGEE. The CDR3 is 14 amino acids. The CDR3 sequence is CASSVLEGGTRQFF. In nucleotides, the CDR3 is TGTGCCAGCAGCGTCCTAGAGGGGGGGACACGGCAGTTCTTC. The full variable domain, its missing parts supplied by reference TRBV9 and TRBJ2-1, is DSGVTQTPKHLITATGQRVTLRCSPRSGDLSVYWYQQSLDQGLQFLIQYYNGEERAKGNILERFSAQQFPDLHSELNLSSLELGDSALYFCASSVLEGGTRQFFGPGTRLTVL.

The chain has TRBV18 and TRBJ1-4, with 8 bases identical to TRBD1. The germline V gene has CDR1 KGHSH and CDR2 LQKENI. The CDR3 has 15 amino acids. Trimming removed 0 bases from V and 7 bases from J; junction bases left unmatched: 4. The CDR3 spells CASSPPSTGGEKLFF. DNA for the CDR3: TGTGCCAGCTCACCACCGTCTACAGGGGGTGAAAAACTGTTTTTT.

The gene calls are TRBV14 and TRBJ2-7; 11 bases line up with TRBD1. V lost 5 bases to trimming and J lost 5 bases; unmatched junction nucleotides: 8. Germline lookup yields CDR1 SGHDN and CDR2 FVKESK. The CDR3 is 15 amino acids. The CDR3 region is CASSDLGQGANEQYF. CDR3 coding DNA: TGTGCCAGCAGCGATCTTGGACAGGGGGCGAACGAGCAGTACTTC.

J is TRBJ1-2 and V is TRBV29-1; D ambiguous. The CDR3 extends over 12 amino acids. Trimming removed 2 bases at V and 6 bases at J, with 10 bases between. Germline V CDR1 and CDR2: SQVTM, ANQGSEA. CDR3 nucleotide sequence: TGCAGCGTTGAAAGCCCGCCGGATGGCTACACCTTC. Amino acids: CSVESPPDGYTF.

This rearrangement joins TRBV12-5 to TRBJ1-1, with D tentatively TRBD1 (6 bases). Germline CDR1 LGHNT, CDR2 FRNRAP. The CDR3 has 14 residues. V was pared by 6 bases and J by 1 base, with 12 bases between. CDR3 protein: CASGPDSTNTEAFF. In DNA, the CDR3 is TGTGCTAGTGGACCGGACAGCACGAACACTGAAGCTTTCTTT.